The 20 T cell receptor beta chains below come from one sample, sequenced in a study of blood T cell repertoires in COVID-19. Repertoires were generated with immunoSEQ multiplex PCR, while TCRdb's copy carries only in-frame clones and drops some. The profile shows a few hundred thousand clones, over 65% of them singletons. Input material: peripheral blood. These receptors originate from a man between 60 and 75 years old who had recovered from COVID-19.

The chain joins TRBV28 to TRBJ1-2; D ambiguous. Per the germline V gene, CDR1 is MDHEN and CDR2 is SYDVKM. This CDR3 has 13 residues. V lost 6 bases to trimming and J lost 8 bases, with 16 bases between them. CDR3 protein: CASRNDMAAGYTF. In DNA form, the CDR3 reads TGTGCCAGCAGGAACGACATGGCTGCCGGCTACACCTTC.

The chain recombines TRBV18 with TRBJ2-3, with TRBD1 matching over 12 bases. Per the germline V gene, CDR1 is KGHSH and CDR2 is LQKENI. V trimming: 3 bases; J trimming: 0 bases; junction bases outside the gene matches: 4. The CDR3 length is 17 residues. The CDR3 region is CASSPLGQGASTDTQYF. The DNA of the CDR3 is TGTGCCAGCTCACCCTTGGGACAGGGGGCTAGCACAGATACGCAGTATTTT.

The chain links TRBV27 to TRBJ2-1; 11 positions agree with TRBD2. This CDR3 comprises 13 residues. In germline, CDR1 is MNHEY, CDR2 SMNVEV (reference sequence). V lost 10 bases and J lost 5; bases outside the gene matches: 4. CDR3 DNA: TGTGCCACTGGGACTAGCGGAAACAATGAGCAGTTCTTC. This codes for CATGTSGNNEQFF.

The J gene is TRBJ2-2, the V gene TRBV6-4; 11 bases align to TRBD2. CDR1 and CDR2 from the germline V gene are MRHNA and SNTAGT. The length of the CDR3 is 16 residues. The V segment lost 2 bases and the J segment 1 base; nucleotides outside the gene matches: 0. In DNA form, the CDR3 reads TGTGCCAGCAGTGACGGGACTAGCGGGAACACCGGGGAGCTGTTTTTT. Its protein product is CASSDGTSGNTGELFF.

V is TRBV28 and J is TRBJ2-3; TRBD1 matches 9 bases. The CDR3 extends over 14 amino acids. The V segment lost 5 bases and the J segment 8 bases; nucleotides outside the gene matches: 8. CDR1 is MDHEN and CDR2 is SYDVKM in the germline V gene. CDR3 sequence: CASSTPGQGVTQYF. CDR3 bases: TGTGCCAGCAGTACGCCGGGACAGGGTGTTACGCAGTATTTT.

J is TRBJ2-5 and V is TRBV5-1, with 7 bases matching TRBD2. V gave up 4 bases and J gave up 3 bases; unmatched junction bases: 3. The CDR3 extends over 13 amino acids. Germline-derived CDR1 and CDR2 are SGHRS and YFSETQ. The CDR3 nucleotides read TGCGCCAGCAGCCCCGGGGGGAAAGAGACCCAGTACTTC. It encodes CASSPGGKETQYF.

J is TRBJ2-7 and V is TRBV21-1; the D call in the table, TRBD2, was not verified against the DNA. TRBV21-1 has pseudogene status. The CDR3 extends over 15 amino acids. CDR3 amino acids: CASSNIAGGPHEQYF. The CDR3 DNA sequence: TGTGCCAGCAGCAACATAGCGGGGGGGCCCCACGAGCAGTACTTC.

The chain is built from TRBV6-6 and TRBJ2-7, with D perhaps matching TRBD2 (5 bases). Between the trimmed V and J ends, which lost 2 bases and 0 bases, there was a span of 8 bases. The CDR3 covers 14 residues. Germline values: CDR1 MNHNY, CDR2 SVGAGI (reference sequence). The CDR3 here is CASSYEGGSYEQYF. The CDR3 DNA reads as TGTGCCAGCAGTTACGAGGGTGGCTCCTACGAGCAGTACTTC.

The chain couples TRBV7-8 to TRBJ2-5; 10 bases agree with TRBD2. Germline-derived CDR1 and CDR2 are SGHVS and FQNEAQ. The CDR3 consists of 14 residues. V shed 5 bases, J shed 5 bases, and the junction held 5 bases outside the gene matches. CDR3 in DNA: TGTGCCAGCAGCACTACTAGCGGGATCGAGACCCAGTACTTC. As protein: CASSTTSGIETQYF.

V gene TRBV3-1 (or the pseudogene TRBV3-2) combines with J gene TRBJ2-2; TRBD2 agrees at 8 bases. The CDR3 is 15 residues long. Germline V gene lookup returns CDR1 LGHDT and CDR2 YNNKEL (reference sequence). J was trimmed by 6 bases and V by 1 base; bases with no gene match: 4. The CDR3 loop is CASSQAGGSPGELFF. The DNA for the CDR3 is TGTGCCAGCAGCCAAGCGGGAGGGAGTCCCGGGGAGCTGTTTTTT.

DNA for the CDR3: TGTGCCAGCAGCCAAGGATGGGGGCGGGAGTACAATGAGCAGTTCTTC. It is translated as CASSQGWGREYNEQFF. The chain links TRBV3-1 (or the pseudogene TRBV3-2) to TRBJ2-1, with TRBD2 as a possible D gene (7 bases). The CDR3 extends over 16 amino acids. Germline CDR1 is LGHDT and CDR2 is YNNKEL (reference sequence). Trimming shortened V by 1 base and J by 4 bases, and 14 bases separated the two germline ends.

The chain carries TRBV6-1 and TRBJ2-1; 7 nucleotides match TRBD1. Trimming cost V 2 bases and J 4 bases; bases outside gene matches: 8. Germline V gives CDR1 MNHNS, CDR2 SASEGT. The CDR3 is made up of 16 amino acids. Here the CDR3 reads CASSEIKGGGYNEQFF. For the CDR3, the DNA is TGTGCCAGCAGTGAAATTAAAGGGGGCGGTTACAATGAGCAGTTCTTC.

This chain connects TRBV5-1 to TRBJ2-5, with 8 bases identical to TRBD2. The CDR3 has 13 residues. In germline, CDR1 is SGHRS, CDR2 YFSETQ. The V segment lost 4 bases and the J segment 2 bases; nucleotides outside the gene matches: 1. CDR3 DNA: TGCGCCAGCAGCCGGGGGGGTCAAGAGACCCAGTACTTC. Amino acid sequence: CASSRGGQETQYF.

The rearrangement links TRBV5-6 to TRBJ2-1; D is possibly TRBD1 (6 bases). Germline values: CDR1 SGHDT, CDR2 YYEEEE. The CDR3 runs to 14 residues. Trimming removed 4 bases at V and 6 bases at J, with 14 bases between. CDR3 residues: CASSPQGFSNEQFF. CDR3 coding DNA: TGTGCCAGCAGCCCACAGGGATTCTCCAATGAGCAGTTCTTC.

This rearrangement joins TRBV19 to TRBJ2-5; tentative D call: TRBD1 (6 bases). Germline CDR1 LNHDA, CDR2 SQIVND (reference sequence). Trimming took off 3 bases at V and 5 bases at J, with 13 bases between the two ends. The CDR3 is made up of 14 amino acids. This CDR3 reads CASSIPGVRETQYF. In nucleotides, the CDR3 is TGTGCCAGTAGTATCCCAGGGGTCCGCGAGACCCAGTACTTC.

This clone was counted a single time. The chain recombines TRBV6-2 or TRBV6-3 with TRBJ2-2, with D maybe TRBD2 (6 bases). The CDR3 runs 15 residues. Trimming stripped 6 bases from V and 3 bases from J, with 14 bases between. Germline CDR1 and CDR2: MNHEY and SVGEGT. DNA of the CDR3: TGTGCCAGCAGCTTGGACGGGGGATACACCGGGGAGCTGTTTTTT. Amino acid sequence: CASSLDGGYTGELFF.

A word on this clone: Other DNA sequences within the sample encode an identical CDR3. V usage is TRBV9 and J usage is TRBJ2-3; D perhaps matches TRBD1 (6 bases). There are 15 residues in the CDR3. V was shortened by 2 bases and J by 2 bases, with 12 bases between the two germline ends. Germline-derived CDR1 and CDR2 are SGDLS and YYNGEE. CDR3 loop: CASSVGAGPTDTQYF. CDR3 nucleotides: TGTGCCAGCAGCGTGGGGGCGGGCCCCACAGATACGCAGTATTTT.

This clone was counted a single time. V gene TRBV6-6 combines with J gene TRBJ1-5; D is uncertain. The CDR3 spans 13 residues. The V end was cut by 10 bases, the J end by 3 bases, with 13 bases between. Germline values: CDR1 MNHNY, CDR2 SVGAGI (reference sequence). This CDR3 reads CATHSTNNQPQHF. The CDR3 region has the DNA TGTGCCACCCACAGTACGAACAATCAGCCCCAGCATTTT.

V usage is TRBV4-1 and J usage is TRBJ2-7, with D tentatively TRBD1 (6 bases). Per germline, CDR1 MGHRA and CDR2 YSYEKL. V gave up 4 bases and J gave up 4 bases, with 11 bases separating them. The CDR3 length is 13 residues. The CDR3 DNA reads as TGCGCCAGCAGCCGACAGGCTGCATACGAGCAGTACTTC. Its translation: CASSRQAAYEQYF.

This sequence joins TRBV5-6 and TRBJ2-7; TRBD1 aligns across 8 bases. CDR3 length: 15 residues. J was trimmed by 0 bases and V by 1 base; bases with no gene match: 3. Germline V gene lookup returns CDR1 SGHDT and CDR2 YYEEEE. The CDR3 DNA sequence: TGTGCCAGCAGCTTGATCACAGGGGGCTCCTACGAGCAGTACTTC. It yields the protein CASSLITGGSYEQYF. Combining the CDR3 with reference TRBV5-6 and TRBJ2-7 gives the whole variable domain DAGVTQSPTHLIKTRGQQVTLRCSPKSGHDTVSWYQQALGQGPQFIFQYYEEEERQRGNFPDRFSGHQFPNYSSELNVNALLLGDSALYLCASSLITGGSYEQYFGPGTRLTVT.